Listed below are T cell receptor beta chains from one sample, sequenced in a study of OX40 agonist ivuxolimab in advanced cancers. Repertoires were generated with immunoSEQ multiplex PCR, while TCRdb's copy carries only in-frame clones and drops some. There are around 72,000 clones in the sample; more than 80% occur only once, and about 0.94% lies in the top ten. Material: CD4+ or CD8+ T cells sorted from blood, obtained in a trial of the OX40 agonist ivuxolimab. The source of these receptors is an adult with an advanced solid tumor such as melanoma, head and neck, liver or kidney cancer. The CDR3 runs from the conserved cysteine through the conserved F or W. A D gene is named only where the DNA matches it firmly. Rows may omit the clone size; those that give it use once, few, many or a size class.

clone size: .; CDR3 length: 14; V gene: TRBV4-2; D gene: .; J gene: TRBJ2-7; CDR3 DNA: TGTGCCAGCAGCCCGACGAGGAGCTCCTACGAGCAGTACTTC; CDR3 protein: CASSPTRSSYEQYF
clone size: .; CDR3 length: 12; V gene: TRBV30; D gene: .; J gene: TRBJ2-3; CDR3 DNA: TGTGCCTGGGGTGGGGGCACAGATACGCAGTATTTT; CDR3 protein: CAWGGGTDTQYF
clone size: .; CDR3 length: 14; V gene: TRBV2; D gene: .; J gene: TRBJ1-3; CDR3 DNA: TGTGCCAGCAGCGGGACCTTCTCTGGAAACACCATATATTTT; CDR3 protein: CASSGTFSGNTIYF
clone size: .; CDR3 length: 14; V gene: TRBV7-9; D gene: .; J gene: TRBJ1-5; CDR3 DNA: TGTGCCAGCAGCTCCTCAGGGCGCCCCCAGCCCCAGCATTTT; CDR3 protein: CASSSSGRPQPQHF
clone size: .; CDR3 length: 14; V gene: TRBV19; D gene: .; J gene: TRBJ2-2; CDR3 DNA: TGTGCCAGTAAACCTAGAGAGAACACCGGGGAGCTGTTTTTT; CDR3 protein: CASKPRENTGELFF
clone size: .; CDR3 length: 11; V gene: TRBV30; D gene: .; J gene: TRBJ2-7; CDR3 DNA: TGTGCCTGGAGTGTAGGCAACGAGCAGTACTTC; CDR3 protein: CAWSVGNEQYF
clone size: .; CDR3 length: 14; V gene: TRBV11-3; D gene: TRBD2; J gene: TRBJ2-7; CDR3 DNA: TGTGCCAGCAGCTCTAGCGGGGGGGCCTACGAGCAGTACTTC; CDR3 protein: CASSSSGGAYEQYF
clone size: .; CDR3 length: 13; V gene: TRBV7-9; D gene: TRBD1; J gene: TRBJ1-2; CDR3 DNA: TGTGCCAGCAGCCGGACAGGGGGCTCTGGCTACACCTTC; CDR3 protein: CASSRTGGSGYTF
clone size: .; CDR3 length: 14; V gene: TRBV21-1; D gene: .; J gene: TRBJ2-1; CDR3 DNA: TGTGCCAGCAGTAAGGGGAAGCCCCCCCATGAGCAGTTCTTC; CDR3 protein: CASSKGKPPHEQFF
clone size: .; CDR3 length: 13; V gene: TRBV7-2; D gene: .; J gene: TRBJ1-5; CDR3 DNA: TGTGCCAGCAGCTTGGGGGGACATCAGCCCCAGCATTTT; CDR3 protein: CASSLGGHQPQHF
clone size: few; CDR3 length: 15; V gene: TRBV28; D gene: .; J gene: TRBJ2-7; CDR3 DNA: TGTGCCAGCAGTTTCCGGGGGGCTACCTCCTACGAGCAGTACTTC; CDR3 protein: CASSFRGATSYEQYF
clone size: once; CDR3 length: 16; V gene: TRBV19; D gene: .; J gene: TRBJ1-1; CDR3 DNA: TGTGCCAGTAGTACCTTACAGACTCCCCTGAACACTGAAGCTTTCTTT; CDR3 protein: CASSTLQTPLNTEAFF
clone size: .; CDR3 length: 18; V gene: TRBV9; D gene: TRBD1; J gene: TRBJ2-6; CDR3 DNA: TGTGCCAGCAGCGCGAGCACAGGGGGCTCCTCTGGGGCCAACGTCCTGACTTTC; CDR3 protein: CASSASTGGSSGANVLTF
clone size: .; CDR3 length: 14; V gene: TRBV5-1; D gene: TRBD2; J gene: TRBJ2-3; CDR3 DNA: TGCGCCAGCAGCTTGGCTAGCGGGACAGATACGCAGTATTTT; CDR3 protein: CASSLASGTDTQYF
clone size: .; CDR3 length: 13; V gene: TRBV7-3; D gene: .; J gene: TRBJ1-1; CDR3 DNA: TGTGCCAGCGCTCCGGGGGGGAACACTGAAGCTTTCTTT; CDR3 protein: CASAPGGNTEAFF
clone size: .; CDR3 length: 10; V gene: TRBV28; D gene: .; J gene: TRBJ1-5; CDR3 DNA: TGTGCCAGCGGTAGTCAGCCCCAGCATTTT; CDR3 protein: CASGSQPQHF
clone size: .; CDR3 length: 13; V gene: TRBV4-1; D gene: .; J gene: TRBJ2-7; CDR3 DNA: TGCGCCAGCAGCCAAGAGAGGGATAACGAGCAGTACTTC; CDR3 protein: CASSQERDNEQYF
clone size: .; CDR3 length: 12; V gene: TRBV28; D gene: .; J gene: TRBJ2-7; CDR3 DNA: TGTGCCAGCAGAAGGAAAACCTACGAGCAGTACTTC; CDR3 protein: CASRRKTYEQYF
clone size: .; CDR3 length: 15; V gene: TRBV7-8; D gene: .; J gene: TRBJ1-2; CDR3 DNA: TGTGCCAGCTCCCTTACTCGGAGGTTGGACTATGGCTACACCTTC; CDR3 protein: CASSLTRRLDYGYTF
clone size: .; CDR3 length: 14; V gene: TRBV5-1; D gene: .; J gene: TRBJ2-2; CDR3 DNA: TGCGCCAGCAGCCCAGGGGGGGACACCGGGGAGCTGTTTTTT; CDR3 protein: CASSPGGDTGELFF
clone size: once; CDR3 length: 12; V gene: TRBV27; D gene: .; J gene: TRBJ1-1; CDR3 DNA: TGTGCCAGCAGCCCTCCCGTAGGGGGAGCTTTCTTT; CDR3 protein: CASSPPVGGAFF
clone size: .; CDR3 length: 14; V gene: TRBV11-2; D gene: .; J gene: TRBJ2-5; CDR3 DNA: TGTGCCAGCAGCTACAACCCGGGTCGGGAGACCCAGTACTTC; CDR3 protein: CASSYNPGRETQYF
clone size: .; CDR3 length: 13; V gene: TRBV6-6; D gene: .; J gene: TRBJ2-1; CDR3 DNA: TGTGCCAGCAGTCCCGGGACTCACAATGAGCAGTTCTTC; CDR3 protein: CASSPGTHNEQFF
clone size: .; CDR3 length: 16; V gene: TRBV25-1; D gene: .; J gene: TRBJ2-2; CDR3 DNA: TGTGCCAGCAGTTCCCCGGGGCAGGGGTTAACCGGGGAGCTGTTTTTT; CDR3 protein: CASSSPGQGLTGELFF
clone size: .; CDR3 length: 15; V gene: TRBV4-2; D gene: .; J gene: TRBJ2-2; CDR3 DNA: TGTGCCAGCAGCCAAGGGGGGAAAAACACCGGGGAGCTGTTTTTT; CDR3 protein: CASSQGGKNTGELFF
clone size: once; CDR3 length: 17; V gene: TRBV10-2; D gene: TRBD2; J gene: TRBJ2-3; CDR3 DNA: TGCGCCAGCAGTGAGGGAAGGGCTAGCGGGGCCACAGATACGCAGTATTTT; CDR3 protein: CASSEGRASGATDTQYF
clone size: .; CDR3 length: 15; V gene: TRBV11-3; D gene: TRBD1; J gene: TRBJ2-1; CDR3 DNA: TGTGCCAGCAGCTTAGAGCAGGGGGCTGGGTATGAGCAGTTCTTC; CDR3 protein: CASSLEQGAGYEQFF
clone size: .; CDR3 length: 14; V gene: TRBV30; D gene: .; J gene: TRBJ1-6; CDR3 DNA: TGTGCCTGGAGTCCTCGACAGGCTCCTTCACCCCTCCACTTT; CDR3 protein: CAWSPRQAPSPLHF
clone size: .; CDR3 length: 13; V gene: TRBV2; D gene: .; J gene: TRBJ1-1; CDR3 DNA: TGTGCCAGCAACCCGGGGAGGGGGGGGAAAGCTTTCTTT; CDR3 protein: CASNPGRGGKAFF
clone size: .; CDR3 length: 15; V gene: TRBV5-4; D gene: TRBD2; J gene: TRBJ2-3; CDR3 DNA: TGTGCCAGCAGCCGTAGCGGGGCTAGCACAGATACGCAGTATTTT; CDR3 protein: CASSRSGASTDTQYF
clone size: few; CDR3 length: 12; V gene: TRBV30; D gene: .; J gene: TRBJ2-3; CDR3 DNA: TGTGCCTGGAAGGGGGGTAGCGATACGCAGTATTTT; CDR3 protein: CAWKGGSDTQYF